The 20 T cell receptor beta chains in this list originate from one sample, sequenced in a study of breast tumors, draining lymph nodes, adjacent tissues. One entry per CDR3 protein, called by TCRdb with MiXCR from the multiplex PCR reads. The sample lists 30,000 to 35,000 distinct CDR3 sequences, 63% occurring once. Sequencing input: breast tumor tissue. The receptors come from a female donor with breast cancer. Some clones in this sample may be carry-over from other donors' samples.

This chain connects TRBV10-3 to TRBJ2-6; unclear D gene. Germline CDR1 is ENHRY and CDR2 is SYGVKD. This CDR3 has 16 residues. V lost 3 bases to trimming and J lost 4 bases, with 13 bases between them. CDR3 loop: CAISDHDKAGANVLTF. In DNA form, the CDR3 reads TGTGCCATCAGTGACCACGACAAGGCCGGGGCCAACGTCCTGACTTTC.

The sample holds one count of this clonotype. The rearrangement links TRBV18 to TRBJ2-3; TRBD2 might be the D (5 bases). Per germline, CDR1 KGHSH and CDR2 LQKENI. The CDR3 is 13 residues long. The V gene lost 5 bases and the J gene lost 3 bases, with 9 bases spanning the gap. CDR3 region: CASSSGGTDTQYF. CDR3 bases: TGTGCCAGCTCAAGCGGCGGGACAGATACGCAGTATTTT. The variable domain in full, with the rest retrieved from reference TRBV18 and TRBJ2-3, is NAGVMQNPRHLVRRRGQEARLRCSPMKGHSHVYWYRQLPEEGLKFMVYLQKENIIDESGMPKERFSAEFPKEGPSILRIQQVVRGDSAAYFCASSSGGTDTQYFGPGTRLTVL.

This chain uses TRBV5-4 with TRBJ2-5, with D perhaps TRBD1 (6 bases). Trimming shortened V by 2 bases and J by 2 bases, and 7 bases separated the two germline ends. In germline, CDR1 is SGHNT, CDR2 YYREEE (reference sequence). The CDR3 loop spans 13 amino acids. The CDR3 reads CASSFTGQETQYF. In DNA form, the CDR3 reads TGTGCCAGCAGCTTTACAGGGCAAGAGACCCAGTACTTC.

This chain links TRBV7-9 with TRBJ2-5; D remains ambiguous. Germline assignment: CDR1 SEHNR and CDR2 FQNEAQ (reference sequence). The CDR3 is 14 amino acids. The ends were cut back, 3 bases at V and 0 bases at J, with 8 bases in the middle. This chain's CDR3 is CASSLGRHQETQYF. CDR3 DNA: TGTGCCAGCAGCTTGGGCAGACACCAAGAGACCCAGTACTTC.

This chain links TRBV15 with TRBJ2-1; 16 nucleotides agree with TRBD2. Losses at the gene ends were 2 bases for V and 7 bases for J; bases not matched to a gene: 14. This CDR3 comprises 20 residues. The germline V gene has CDR1 LNHNV and CDR2 YYDKDF (reference sequence). This CDR3 reads CATSRMGTSGRAQWGNEQFF. In DNA, the CDR3 is TGTGCCACCAGCAGAATGGGGACTAGCGGGAGGGCCCAATGGGGAAATGAGCAGTTCTTC.

This clonotype has ten or more counts. The genes are TRBV20-1 and TRBJ2-3; 11 bases fit TRBD2. The CDR3 length is 16 residues. Germline V gene sequence: CDR1 DFQATT, CDR2 SNEGSKA (reference sequence). Trimming took 3 bases from V and 4 from J; bases not matched to a gene: 9. The CDR3 here is CSASPGTSGGADTQYF. Here the CDR3 DNA reads TGCAGTGCTAGCCCTGGGACTAGCGGCGGGGCAGATACGCAGTATTTT.

This chain connects TRBV7-2 to TRBJ2-1; 7 bases map to TRBD1. Germline CDR1 and CDR2: SGHTA and FQGNSA. There are 14 residues in the CDR3. The junction had 7 bases not matched to a gene; V was cut back by 7 bases and J by 4 bases. The CDR3: CASNGQGVYNEQFF. The CDR3 DNA is TGTGCCAGCAACGGCCAGGGGGTGTACAATGAGCAGTTCTTC.

As for this clonotype: One end of the junction fails to match germline, which may point to a read error. The chain recombines TRBV15 with TRBJ2-7, with 13 bases fitting TRBD2. There are 17 residues in the CDR3. Germline CDR1 is LNHNV and CDR2 is YYDKDF (reference sequence). As DNA, the CDR3 is TGTGCCACTAGCAGAATGGGGACTAGCGGGATAGACGACGAGCAGTACTTC. It codes for CATSRMGTSGIDDEQYF.

This clonotype was recorded a few times. The chain combines TRBV20-1 with TRBJ2-5; 12 bases map to TRBD2. The V segment lost 5 bases and the J segment 1 base; nucleotides outside the gene matches: 5. Per germline, CDR1 DFQATT and CDR2 SNEGSKA (reference sequence). CDR3 length: 15 amino acids. The CDR3 reads CSAAGLAGRQETQYF. In nucleotides, the CDR3 is TGCAGTGCTGCTGGACTAGCGGGGCGCCAAGAGACCCAGTACTTC.

The DNA for the CDR3 is TGTGCCAGCCTCCCGGACAGGGGGCTTGGCTACACCTTC. Amino acid sequence: CASLPDRGLGYTF. The rearrangement uses TRBV9 and TRBJ1-2; TRBD1 matches at 11 bases. Germline CDR1 SGDLS, CDR2 YYNGEE. This CDR3 has 13 amino acids. V gave up 7 bases and J gave up 7 bases; unmatched junction bases: 6. Complete variable domain (other parts from reference TRBV9 and TRBJ1-2): DSGVTQTPKHLITATGQRVTLRCSPRSGDLSVYWYQQSLDQGLQFLIQYYNGEERAKGNILERFSAQQFPDLHSELNLSSLELGDSALYFCASLPDRGLGYTFGSGTRLTVV.

The J gene is TRBJ2-7, the V gene TRBV10-3; TRBD2 matches 9 bases. Germline CDR1 and CDR2: ENHRY and SYGVKD. The CDR3 runs 18 residues. The trim removed 10 bases at V and 2 bases at J, leaving 21 bases unmatched. The DNA for the CDR3 is TGTGCCAGCGGCTCGGGGCTAGCGGGAAAAGGCCTTACCTACGAGCAGTACTTC. Translation gives CASGSGLAGKGLTYEQYF.

V usage is TRBV4-1 and J usage is TRBJ2-2; 9 bases match TRBD2. The germline gives CDR1 MGHRA, CDR2 YSYEKL. V trimming: 4 bases; J trimming: 5 bases; junction bases outside the gene matches: 5. The CDR3 consists of 15 residues. The CDR3 protein is CASSLAGEVTGELFF. The CDR3 nucleotides read TGCGCCAGCAGCCTAGCGGGAGAGGTGACCGGGGAGCTGTTTTTT.

The chain links TRBV29-1 to TRBJ1-4; TRBD1 matches 7 bases. Germline V gene lookup returns CDR1 SQVTM and CDR2 ANQGSEA. This CDR3 contains 13 residues. Losses at the gene ends were 7 bases for V and 4 bases for J; bases not matched to a gene: 6. The CDR3 nucleotides are TGCAGCGCGGAGACAGGGAATAATGAAAAACTGTTTTTT. Residues: CSAETGNNEKLFF.

The chain joins TRBV4-1 to TRBJ2-6; no definite D call. Deletions cut 2 bases from V and 0 bases from J, with 8 bases between. The CDR3 runs 16 residues. CDR1 and CDR2 from the germline V gene are MGHRA and YSYEKL. The CDR3 nucleotides read TGCGCCAGCAGCCAACAGAGTACCTCTGGGGCCAACGTCCTGACTTTC. This encodes CASSQQSTSGANVLTF.

In its sample, this clonotype was seen many times. This could be a read error, since a much larger clone is one nucleotide away. The chain joins TRBV4-1 to TRBJ1-4, with D maybe TRBD1 (5 bases). In germline, CDR1 is MGHRA, CDR2 YSYEKL. The CDR3 has 16 amino acids. V gave up 7 bases and J gave up 0 bases, with 15 bases separating them. The CDR3 is CASNGGLSPTNEKLFF. CDR3 sequence (DNA): TGCGCCAGCAACGGGGGGTTAAGTCCAACTAATGAAAAACTGTTTTTT.

There are many counts of this clonotype. The CDR3 loop is CASSQDPPGLAGVDPTDTQYF. The CDR3, as DNA: TGCGCCAGCAGCCAAGATCCACCGGGACTAGCGGGAGTGGACCCCACAGATACGCAGTATTTT. The rearrangement uses TRBV4-1 and TRBJ2-3, with 14 positions matching TRBD2. The CDR3 length is 21 residues. The V gene's germline CDR1 is MGHRA and CDR2 YSYEKL. V lost 0 bases, J lost 2 bases, and 13 bases stayed unmatched.

Points on this clonotype: A clone one base away is much larger, so this may be a read error. The chain joins TRBV12-3 or TRBV12-4 to TRBJ1-1; tentatively, D is TRBD1 (6 bases). The CDR3 has 15 residues. The CDR3 DNA sequence: TGTGTCAGCAGCGCGGAAACAGGGTTGGGCGCTGAAGCTTTCTTT. This codes for CVSSAETGLGAEAFF.

The V and J genes are TRBV4-2 and TRBJ2-7; a weak D match, TRBD2 (5 bases). The CDR3 extends over 15 amino acids. The V end was cut by 1 base, the J end by 3 bases, with 13 bases between. CDR1 and CDR2 from the germline V gene are LGHNA and YNFKEQ. CDR3 amino acids: CASSQVLGSDYEQYF. Written as DNA, the CDR3 is TGTGCCAGCAGCCAAGTTTTAGGGAGCGACTACGAGCAGTACTTC.

The chain is built from TRBV4-3 and TRBJ2-1; perhaps TRBD1 as D (5 bases). The germline gives CDR1 LGHNA, CDR2 YSLEER. Trimming pared 1 base from V and 8 bases from J, leaving 15 bases between. This CDR3 region has 15 residues. The CDR3 coding sequence is TGCGCCAGCAGCCAAGTTTCAGGGTGGGCTCATGAGCAGTTCTTC. Translated, it gives CASSQVSGWAHEQFF.

This clonotype was picked up many times. The chain carries TRBV18 and TRBJ2-1; possible D gene TRBD2, 6 bases. V was cut by 0 bases and J by 4 bases, with 13 bases left in between. The CDR3 totals 16 residues. Per the germline V gene, CDR1 is KGHSH and CDR2 is LQKENI. The CDR3 region is CASSPPRAGTYNEQFF. For the CDR3, the DNA is TGTGCCAGCTCACCACCACGAGCGGGTACTTACAATGAGCAGTTCTTC.